Listed here are 21 T cell receptor beta chains from one sample, sequenced in a study of T cells after yellow fever vaccination. Each CDR3 protein gets one entry after TCRdb re-called the 5' RACE reads with MiXCR. The table includes under 600,000 distinct CDR3 sequences, about 13% detected once. The specimen comprised PBMCs, sampled on the day of the yellow fever booster vaccination. These receptors came from a man aged 30 to 45 who received the YFV17D yellow fever vaccine.

The CDR3 protein is CASSVATGFYEQYF. DNA for the CDR3: TGTGCCAGCAGCGTAGCTACAGGATTCTACGAGCAGTACTTC. The V gene is TRBV9, the J gene TRBJ2-7, with D perhaps matching TRBD1 (5 bases). The V end was cut by 0 bases, the J end by 3 bases, with 10 bases between. Germline assignment: CDR1 SGDLS and CDR2 YYNGEE. The CDR3 sequence is 14 residues long.

This chain joins TRBV5-6 and TRBJ2-3, with D perhaps given as TRBD1 or TRBD2 (5 bases each). With 3 bases removed from V and 7 bases from J, the gap between germline ends came to 18 bases. CDR1 is SGHDT, CDR2 YYEEEE, per germline. CDR3 length: 15 amino acids. The DNA of the CDR3 is TGTGCCAGCAGCTGGGGGAGCGGCCATGGGAATACGCAGTATTTT. Its translation: CASSWGSGHGNTQYF.

This clonotype was seen only a few times. V gene TRBV12-3 or TRBV12-4 combines with J gene TRBJ2-7, with D possibly matching TRBD2 (5 bases). Trimming took off 7 bases at V and 3 bases at J, with 10 bases between the two ends. The CDR3 runs 12 residues. The CDR3 reads CASNEGNYEQYF. In nucleotides, the CDR3 is TGTGCCAGCAATGAGGGAAACTACGAGCAGTACTTC.

This chain links TRBV29-1 with TRBJ2-7; maybe TRBD1 (5 bases). Germline values: CDR1 SQVTM, CDR2 ANQGSEA. Trimming left V 4 bases short and J 5 bases short, with 12 bases between. The CDR3 runs 12 residues. As DNA, the CDR3 is TGCAGCGTTGGTACAGGTATCGACGAGCAGTACTTC. Translation: CSVGTGIDEQYF.

This sequence joins TRBV6-5 and TRBJ2-7; D may be TRBD1 (5 bases). This CDR3 spans 12 amino acids. V was trimmed by 8 bases and J by 6 bases, leaving 14 bases between them. Germline CDR1 and CDR2: MNHEY and SVGAGI. CDR3 sequence reads: CASGHPGSEQYF. The CDR3 coding sequence is TGTGCCAGCGGCCACCCAGGGTCCGAGCAGTACTTC.

In this sample, this clonotype turned up a few times. The J gene is TRBJ1-1, the V gene TRBV9; 8 nucleotides align to TRBD1. Germline CDR1 is SGDLS and CDR2 is YYNGEE. The length of the CDR3 is 15 residues. V lost 4 bases, J lost 1 base, and 6 bases stayed unmatched. CDR3 in DNA: TGTGCCAGCAGCCCGAACGGACAGGGGAACACTGAAGCTTTCTTT. This translates into CASSPNGQGNTEAFF.

The rearrangement uses TRBV9 and TRBJ2-7; D not certain. Deletions cut 1 base from V and 5 bases from J, with 13 bases between. The length of the CDR3 is 14 residues. The V gene's germline CDR1 is SGDLS and CDR2 YYNGEE. In DNA, the CDR3 is TGTGCCAGCAGCGTATCTGGTAGCTTCGACGAGCAGTACTTC. Translating it yields CASSVSGSFDEQYF.

This clonotype showed up just once. This chain links TRBV29-1 with TRBJ2-2; 10 nucleotides agree with TRBD2. This CDR3 is 14 amino acids long. V lost 8 bases, J lost 7 bases, and 10 bases stayed unmatched. The V gene's germline CDR1 is SQVTM and CDR2 ANQGSEA. Written as DNA, the CDR3 is TGCAGCATGACAGCGGGAGGGCAGGTCGGGGAGCTGTTTTTT. This translates into CSMTAGGQVGELFF.

The chain links TRBV19 to TRBJ2-1, with D perhaps TRBD2 (5 bases). This CDR3 is 13 amino acids long. Germline V gene sequence: CDR1 LNHDA, CDR2 SQIVND (reference sequence). The V gene lost 1 base and the J gene lost 10 bases, with 11 bases spanning the gap. CDR3 in amino acids: CASSIAAGGEQFF. The CDR3 DNA follows: TGTGCCAGTAGTATAGCGGCGGGCGGAGAGCAGTTCTTC.

This clonotype was seen only a few times. The chain uses TRBV4-3 and TRBJ1-5; TRBD1 is a possible D gene (5 bases). Between the trimmed V and J ends, which lost 0 bases and 4 bases, there was a span of 16 bases. The length of the CDR3 is 17 residues. Germline assignment: CDR1 LGHNA and CDR2 YSLEER. CDR3 loop: CASSQDSRPGPNQPQHF. The CDR3, as DNA: TGCGCCAGCAGCCAAGATTCGCGGCCAGGGCCAAATCAGCCCCAGCATTTT.

The V gene is TRBV6-6, the J gene TRBJ2-7, with TRBD2 identical over 7 bases. CDR1 is MNHNY and CDR2 is SVGAGI in the germline V gene (reference sequence). J gave up 1 base and V 10 bases, and 7 bases lay outside the gene matches. The CDR3 spans 13 residues. The CDR3 bases are TGTGCCACCGGGAGGACTGATTCCTACGAGCAGTACTTC. Translating it yields CATGRTDSYEQYF.

In its sample, this clonotype was seen many times. The chain joins TRBV7-2 to TRBJ1-5; unclear D gene. Between the trimmed V and J ends, which lost 1 base and 5 bases, there was a span of 9 bases. CDR1 and CDR2 from the germline V gene are SGHTA and FQGNSA. This CDR3 has 14 residues. CDR3 sequence (DNA): TGTGCCAGCAGCTTAGGCCAGACCTATCAGCCCCAGCATTTT. Translation: CASSLGQTYQPQHF.

This clonotype was seen a handful of times. The chain carries TRBV20-1 and TRBJ2-1; D is perhaps TRBD1 or TRBD2 (5 bases each). Germline V gene lookup returns CDR1 DFQATT and CDR2 SNEGSKA (reference sequence). The CDR3 contains 12 residues. V lost 1 base to trimming and J lost 7 bases, with 8 bases between them. The CDR3 spells CSARVGRNEQFF. As DNA, the CDR3 is TGCAGTGCTAGAGTGGGACGAAATGAGCAGTTCTTC.

This chain joins TRBV20-1 and TRBJ2-5; TRBD2 is a possible D gene (6 bases). CDR3 length equals 14 residues. Germline V gene sequence: CDR1 DFQATT, CDR2 SNEGSKA (reference sequence). V lost 4 bases and J 5 bases, leaving 17 bases between the germline ends. CDR3 in amino acids: CSAITAGFTETQYF. The CDR3, as DNA: TGCAGTGCTATAACGGCGGGATTTACGGAGACCCAGTACTTC.

V is TRBV20-1 and J is TRBJ2-5; D remains ambiguous. Germline lookup yields CDR1 DFQATT and CDR2 SNEGSKA (reference sequence). The CDR3 has 12 residues. The V and J ends lost 6 bases and 4 bases respectively, with 12 bases between them. CDR3 residues: CSAPDILETQYF. CDR3 nucleotide sequence: TGCAGTGCGCCGGATATTTTAGAGACCCAGTACTTC.

The chain employs TRBV12-3 or TRBV12-4 and TRBJ2-3, with 11 nucleotides matching TRBD2. There are 16 residues in the CDR3. V gave up 3 bases and J gave up 4 bases; unmatched junction bases: 6. The CDR3 loop is CASSFVAGGISDTQYF. The CDR3 coding sequence is TGTGCCAGCAGTTTTGTAGCGGGAGGGATTTCAGATACGCAGTATTTT.

This clonotype was detected a few times. This chain joins TRBV7-9 and TRBJ2-7; 11 bases are shared with TRBD1. The V gene's germline CDR1 is SEHNR and CDR2 FQNEAQ (reference sequence). This CDR3 has 16 residues. Trimming at V came to 4 bases and at J to 4 bases, leaving 9 bases not matched to a gene. The CDR3 DNA reads as TGTGCCAGCAGCTCGCGCGCGGACAGGGGGCCGTACGAGCAGTACTTC. This gives the protein CASSSRADRGPYEQYF.

This clonotype was seen a handful of times. The chain joins TRBV13 to TRBJ2-1; 16 nucleotides agree with TRBD2. The junction had 10 bases not matched to a gene; V was cut back by 4 bases and J by 4 bases. The CDR3 spans 19 residues. Germline V lookup: CDR1 PRHDT, CDR2 FYEKMQ (reference sequence). The CDR3 loop is CASSWGLAGGPEFYNEQFF. DNA for the CDR3: TGTGCCAGCAGCTGGGGACTAGCGGGAGGGCCTGAGTTTTACAATGAGCAGTTCTTC.

This clonotype has a single count. This clone may be a read error of a much larger clone one base away. The CDR3 nucleotides are TGCTGTGCTAGAGGTCGACTAGCGGGAATGACAGATACGCAGTATTTT. Translation gives CCARGRLAGMTDTQYF. The chain carries TRBV20-1 and TRBJ2-3; 11 bases are shared with TRBD2. CDR1 and CDR2 from the germline V gene are DFQATT and SNEGSKA (reference sequence). CDR3 length equals 16 residues.

This clonotype was seen only a few times. The gene calls are TRBV5-1 and TRBJ2-1; 13 bases agree with TRBD2. The CDR3 totals 15 residues. The trim removed 1 base at V and 8 bases at J, leaving 3 bases unmatched. Germline V CDR1 and CDR2: SGHRS, YFSETQ. The CDR3 sequence is CASSLTSGRVDEQFF. In nucleotides, the CDR3 is TGCGCCAGCAGCTTGACTAGCGGGAGGGTTGATGAGCAGTTCTTC.

This clonotype was observed many times. V usage is TRBV9 and J usage is TRBJ2-7; 7 bases agree with TRBD2. After removal of 2 bases from V and 6 bases from J, the junction contained 11 bases not matched to a gene. Germline V CDR1 and CDR2: SGDLS, YYNGEE. The CDR3 extends over 15 amino acids. CDR3 sequence: CASSVAGRASGEQYF. DNA of the CDR3: TGTGCCAGCAGCGTGGCTGGGAGGGCCTCGGGCGAGCAGTACTTC.